One and the same sample provided the 12 T cell receptor beta chains below, sequenced in a study of beta chain features in type 1 diabetes. No antigens are known for them. General observations from the study: Significant though moderate, a shortening of TCRB CDR3s appeared in all four CD4+ subsets of Type 1 diabetes patients.

The investigators reverse transcribed all of the isolated RNA, so they sequenced expressed TCRB transcripts. Assay: immunoSEQ multiplex PCR; the TCRdb copy retains only in-frame clones and omits some. The table has more than 150,000 clones, around 9% seen once; the top ten hold under 0.75%. Sequences were obtained from central memory CD4+ T cells from blood. The receptors were gathered from a woman aged 25 to 39 with type 1 diabetes.

This clone appeared many times. The gene calls are TRBV7-2 and TRBJ2-1; TRBD1 aligns across 7 bases. CDR1 is SGHTA, CDR2 FQGNSA, per germline. The CDR3 runs 14 residues. Unmatched junction bases numbered 3, after V lost 5 bases and J lost 2 bases. CDR3 region: CASSRDRAYNEQFF. As DNA, the CDR3 is TGTGCCAGCAGCCGGGACAGAGCCTACAATGAGCAGTTCTTC.

This clone appeared many times. The chain is built from TRBV21-1 and TRBJ1-5. TRBV21-1 is listed as a pseudogene. The CDR3 length is 18 residues. The CDR3 is CASSKGDGGSLSNQPQHF. The CDR3 coding sequence is TGTGCCAGCAGCAAAGGCGATGGAGGTTCACTTAGCAATCAGCCCCAGCATTTT.

This clone was detected a few times. The chain couples TRBV2 to TRBJ2-1; 7 nucleotides match TRBD2. Germline V CDR1 and CDR2: SNHLY, FYNNEI. CDR3 length: 15 amino acids. The J segment lost 0 bases and the V segment lost 7 bases, leaving 6 bases of the junction unmatched. CDR3 nucleotides: TGTGCCAGCACCGTGACTAGCAGCTCCTACAATGAGCAGTTCTTC. This codes for CASTVTSSSYNEQFF.

There are a few counts of this clone. The CDR3 region is CASSTPRRQGTYEQFF. For the CDR3, the DNA is TGTGCCAGCAGTACCCCACGTAGGCAGGGGACCTATGAGCAGTTCTTC. The J gene is TRBJ2-1, the V gene TRBV7-2, with D tentatively TRBD1 (6 bases). Germline loops: CDR1 SGHTA, CDR2 FQGNSA. This CDR3 has 16 amino acids. V lost 6 bases and J lost 8, with 23 bases in between. Using reference TRBV7-2 and TRBJ2-1 for the parts outside the CDR3, the full variable domain is GAGVSQSPSNKVTEKGKDVELRCDPISGHTALYWYRQSLGQGLEFLIYFQGNSAPDKSGLPSDRFSAERTGGSVSTLTIQRTQQEDSAVYLCASSTPRRQGTYEQFFGPGTRLTVL.

V usage is TRBV5-6 and J usage is TRBJ2-3, with TRBD2 identical over 12 bases. The CDR3 has 14 residues. J was trimmed by 5 bases and V by 4 bases; bases with no gene match: 2. Germline V CDR1 and CDR2: SGHDT, YYEEEE. CDR3 coding DNA: TGTGCCAGCAGCCAACTAGCGGGGGGAGATACGCAGTATTTT. Amino acid sequence: CASSQLAGGDTQYF.

In its sample, this clone was seen a few times. This chain connects TRBV14 to TRBJ2-1; TRBD2 matches at 7 bases. V gave up 4 bases and J gave up 5 bases; unmatched junction bases: 5. The CDR3 has 14 amino acids. Looked up from germline, CDR1 is SGHDN and CDR2 is FVKESK. CDR3 DNA sequence: TGTGCCAGCAGCCCGAGCGGGGTCAACAATGAGCAGTTCTTC. Protein product: CASSPSGVNNEQFF.

V is TRBV5-1 and J is TRBJ1-3, with TRBD1 matching over 9 bases. The CDR3 is 17 amino acids. The V gene's germline CDR1 is SGHRS and CDR2 YFSETQ. J lost 0 bases, V lost 2 bases, and 6 bases had no gene match. CDR3 DNA: TGCGCCAGCAGCTTCGGACAGGGGAGGTTCTCTGGAAACACCATATATTTT. Translation gives CASSFGQGRFSGNTIYF.

The chain carries TRBV5-6 and TRBJ1-3; D remains unclear. CDR3 length: 17 amino acids. V dropped 0 bases and J dropped 0 bases, with 13 bases sitting between them. Germline assignment: CDR1 SGHDT and CDR2 YYEEEE. The CDR3 loop reads CASSLGVHRSSGNTIYF. For the CDR3, the DNA is TGTGCCAGCAGCTTGGGCGTCCACCGGAGCTCTGGAAACACCATATATTTT.

Only a few counts were recorded for this clone. The V call is TRBV28, the J call TRBJ1-5; TRBD1 might be the D (6 bases). The V gene's germline CDR1 is MDHEN and CDR2 SYDVKM. The CDR3 runs 15 residues. V lost 7 bases to trimming and J lost 6 bases, with 19 bases between them. The CDR3 protein is CASNTGGQRGQPQHF. Written as DNA, the CDR3 is TGTGCCAGCAACACCGGGGGGCAGCGGGGTCAGCCCCAGCATTTT.

The V call is TRBV7-2, the J call TRBJ1-4, with 8 nucleotides matching TRBD1. Trimming took 3 bases from V and 3 from J; bases not matched to a gene: 3. CDR3 size: 15 residues. Per germline, CDR1 SGHTA and CDR2 FQGNSA. The CDR3 DNA is TGTGCCAGCAGCTTGTGGACAGGGCCTAATGAAAAACTGTTTTTT. Protein sequence: CASSLWTGPNEKLFF.

This chain uses TRBV4-1 with TRBJ2-7; D perhaps matches TRBD1 (6 bases). The CDR3 is 16 residues long. CDR1 and CDR2 (germline): MGHRA, YSYEKL. Trimming pared 4 bases from V and 1 base from J, leaving 17 bases between. The CDR3 coding sequence is TGCGCCAGCAGCCTCTCCTCGTGGCAGGGGTCCTACGAGCAGTACTTC. Protein sequence: CASSLSSWQGSYEQYF.

There are a few counts of this clone. CDR3 sequence: CASSSGQYYGYTF. The CDR3 nucleotides are TGTGCCAGCAGCTCAGGACAGTACTATGGCTACACCTTC. This sequence joins TRBV7-2 and TRBJ1-2; maybe TRBD1 (6 bases). The CDR3 is made up of 13 amino acids. The germline gives CDR1 SGHTA, CDR2 FQGNSA. Trimming took 4 bases from V and 3 from J, leaving 9 bases between them.